The source of this T cell receptor beta chain is a study of HIV-infected children after antiretroviral therapy interruption. The wider study: Interruption-arm samples span weeks 0, 12, interruption end (24 or 48), and about 3 years post-study. Continuous-treatment samples came from weeks 0, 48 and 150.

Stated treatment: PENTA 11 planned treatment interruption arm or continuous ART arm. Naive CD4+ CD45RA+ CD45RO- T cells were sorted from thawed PBMCs. Notes on the study in general: Some non-naive CD45RA+ T cells might be present among sorted naive cells.

Unique molecular identifiers were included in an RNA-based 3' RACE TCR library. One entry per CDR3 protein results from TCRdb running MiXCR on the 3' RACE reads. The sample has approximately 95,000 distinct CDR3 sequences; about 7% are singletons. This clonotype has at least ten counts. Its antigen is as yet unknown. The V gene lost 5 bases and the J gene lost 2 bases, with 10 bases spanning the gap. CDR3 length: 13 residues. Germline-derived CDR1 and CDR2 are SEHNR and FQNEAQ (reference sequence). This clonotype originated in a pool of human donors with HIV. V usage is TRBV7-9 and J usage is TRBJ2-7; maybe TRBD1 (5 bases). Source: CD45RA+ CD4+ T cells from PBMCs, pooled from several time points, taken from a donor given antiretroviral therapy, either interrupted or continuous. Documented subset: naive CD4+ CD45RA+ CD45RO- T cells. In nucleotides, the CDR3 is TGTGCCAGCAGCCGTACAGGAACCTACGAGCAGTACTTC. The encoded protein is CASSRTGTYEQYF.